This T cell receptor beta chain was profiled in a study of response to subunit inactivated influenza vaccine. Study-wide results and caveats: Authors suggested that a seasonal influenza vaccination recruits few new T cells each time.

About this clonotype: Its antigen remains unknown.

TCRdb called the RT-PCR reads again in MiXCR, with one record for every CDR3 protein. This repertoire shows 450,000 to 500,000 distinct CDR3 sequences, approximately 10% found once; its top ten account for 10% to 15%. Germline V gives CDR1 SGHKS, CDR2 YYEKEE (reference sequence). This CDR3 is 15 amino acids long. With V trimmed by 2 bases and J by 6 bases, 10 bases remained unmatched. The material was PBMCs from blood, obtained 40 to 50 days after vaccination. This sequence joins TRBV5-5 and TRBJ1-2, with 7 bases identical to TRBD1. The clonotype originates from a man aged 45 to 65 who received an inactivated influenza vaccine. The CDR3 nucleotides read TGTGCCAGCAGCTTTAGACAGGGTCTCCTCGATGGCTACACCTTC. Translating it yields CASSFRQGLLDGYTF.